The 29 T cell receptor beta chains reported below all come from one sample, sequenced in a study of circulating tumor DNA in untreated peripheral T-cell lymphoma. Using immunoSEQ multiplex PCR, the repertoire was profiled, and TCRdb retains in-frame clones only, with some absent. The repertoire holds some 2,000 clones, with roughly 90% as singletons. Material for sequencing was cell-free DNA from blood serum. The receptors derive from a human donor with peripheral T-cell lymphoma.

The chain joins TRBV7-6 to TRBJ1-2; a possible D gene is TRBD1 (6 bases). The CDR3 extends over 14 amino acids. Looked up from germline, CDR1 is SGHVS and CDR2 is FNYEAQ. V was cut by 6 bases and J by 8 bases, with 19 bases left in between. CDR3 bases: TGTGCCAGCAGGTTGGGCTCGGGGGGCGGCGGCTACACCTTC. Its translation is CASRLGSGGGGYTF.

The chain combines TRBV2 with TRBJ1-2; D possibly corresponds to TRBD1 (5 bases). The germline V gene has CDR1 SNHLY and CDR2 FYNNEI. This CDR3 is 12 amino acids long. The germline V and J ends were trimmed by 8 bases and 2 bases, with 9 bases remaining between them. The CDR3 loop reads CASSGTNYGYTF. The CDR3 bases are TGTGCCAGCTCCGGGACCAACTATGGCTACACCTTC.

The gene calls are TRBV30 and TRBJ2-7; possible D gene TRBD1, 6 bases. The CDR3 consists of 11 residues. CDR1 is GTSNPN, CDR2 SVGIG, per germline (reference sequence). V was clipped by 0 bases and J by 6 bases, with 6 bases between them. The CDR3 sequence is CAWSVQGEQYF. CDR3 bases: TGTGCCTGGAGTGTACAGGGCGAGCAGTACTTC.

The chain recombines TRBV28 with TRBJ1-3, with TRBD1 as a possible D gene (6 bases). CDR1 and CDR2 (germline): MDHEN, SYDVKM. Trimming cost V 3 bases and J 1 base, with 13 bases left between them. The CDR3 is made up of 16 amino acids. This chain's CDR3 is CASSFLDRPSGNTIYF. CDR3 DNA sequence: TGTGCCAGCAGTTTCTTAGACAGGCCTTCTGGAAACACCATATATTTT.

V and J are TRBV7-8 and TRBJ2-5; either TRBD1 or TRBD2 may supply D (5 bases each). The germline CDR1 and CDR2 sequences are SGHVS and FQNEAQ. V lost 1 base, J lost 7 bases, and 16 bases lay in between. This CDR3 has 15 residues. The CDR3 sequence is CASSLVNGLGGTQYF. As DNA, the CDR3 is TGTGCCAGCAGCTTAGTGAACGGACTTGGGGGGACCCAGTACTTC.

This chain uses TRBV7-8 with TRBJ1-1, with 7 bases aligning to TRBD1. Germline values: CDR1 SGHVS, CDR2 FQNEAQ. This CDR3 has 14 amino acids. J was trimmed by 5 bases and V by 5 bases; bases with no gene match: 8. In nucleotides, the CDR3 is TGTGCCAGCAGCCGAGGGACAGCGGAGACTGAAGCTTTCTTT. Translating gives CASSRGTAETEAFF.

The chain joins TRBV7-2 to TRBJ1-3; D possibly corresponds to TRBD1 (6 bases). The CDR3 covers 19 residues. Germline V gene sequence: CDR1 SGHTA, CDR2 FQGNSA. V was trimmed by 5 bases and J by 4 bases, leaving 27 bases between them. The DNA for the CDR3 is TGTGCCAGCAGCCCTCTCGGGGCACAGGGAGGGTACCTCGGAAACACCATATATTTT. This sequence encodes CASSPLGAQGGYLGNTIYF.

The J gene is TRBJ1-2, the V gene TRBV4-1, with 9 bases that match TRBD1. The CDR3 length is 16 residues. After removal of 3 bases from V and 2 bases from J, the junction contained 7 bases not matched to a gene. The V gene's germline CDR1 is MGHRA and CDR2 YSYEKL. The CDR3 region has the DNA TGCGCCAGCAGCCAGGGGGGACAGGGTACCAACTATGGCTACACCTTC. Translation gives CASSQGGQGTNYGYTF.

V is TRBV6-6 and J is TRBJ2-3, with D possibly called TRBD1 or TRBD2 (5 bases each). Trimming took 2 bases from V and 5 from J, leaving 8 bases between them. The CDR3 totals 13 residues. Germline values: CDR1 MNHNY, CDR2 SVGAGI (reference sequence). CDR3 loop: CASSYGGKDTQYF. As DNA, the CDR3 is TGTGCCAGCAGTTACGGGGGAAAAGATACGCAGTATTTT.

This clone came up a few times. The V gene is TRBV5-1, the J gene TRBJ2-7; D not certain. CDR1 is SGHRS and CDR2 is YFSETQ in the germline V gene. The CDR3 has 15 residues. V was cut by 0 bases and J by 4 bases, with 14 bases left in between. CDR3 protein: CASSLDTYEAYEQYF. The CDR3 coding sequence is TGCGCCAGCAGCTTGGATACATACGAAGCTTACGAGCAGTACTTC.

The chain combines TRBV7-7 with TRBJ1-2; tentatively, D is TRBD1 (5 bases). The germline CDR1 and CDR2 sequences are SSHAT and FNYEAQ (reference sequence). The CDR3 extends over 15 amino acids. The CDR3 bases are TGTGCTAGTCCCATGCGGGGCAGGGTTTCTGACGGCTACACCTTC. Its translation: CASPMRGRVSDGYTF.

The gene calls are TRBV30 and TRBJ2-3; D is uncertain. V was shortened by 4 bases and J by 2 bases, with 7 bases between the two germline ends. The germline V gene has CDR1 GTSNPN and CDR2 SVGIG (reference sequence). The CDR3 extends over 12 amino acids. This CDR3 reads CAWTRTTDTQYF. CDR3 sequence (DNA): TGTGCCTGGACCCGGACCACAGATACGCAGTATTTT. Complete variable domain (other parts from reference TRBV30 and TRBJ2-3): SQTIHQWPATLVQPVGSPLSLECTVEGTSNPNLYWYRQAAGRGLQLLFYSVGIGQISSEVPQNLSASRPQDRQFILSSKKLLLSDSGFYLCAWTRTTDTQYFGPGTRLTVL.

Concerning this clone: The germline gene is not matched at one end of the junction; a read error may be the cause. The V gene is TRBV30, the J gene TRBJ1-1, with D hard to call. From germline, CDR1 is GTSNPN and CDR2 SVGIG (reference sequence). CDR3 length equals 14 residues. The chain's CDR3 is CVWNTAAINTEAFF. Here the CDR3 DNA reads TGTGTCTGGAATACGGCGGCAATCAACACTGAAGCTTTCTTT.

The chain combines TRBV6-6 with TRBJ2-6; perhaps TRBD1 as D (5 bases). Germline loops: CDR1 MNHNY, CDR2 SVGAGI (reference sequence). Trimming took 11 bases from V and 1 from J, leaving 12 bases between them. This CDR3 has 14 residues. The CDR3 bases are TGTGCCGAAGGGGAACATTCTGGGGCCAACGTCCTGACTTTC. Translating gives CAEGEHSGANVLTF.

The V and J genes are TRBV7-8 and TRBJ2-7, with TRBD2 matching over 10 bases. With 6 bases clipped from V and 12 bases from J, the junction kept 8 bases outside the gene matches. Germline CDR1 is SGHVS and CDR2 is FQNEAQ. The CDR3 totals 12 residues. Written as DNA, the CDR3 is TGTGCCAGCAGGGCTAGCGGGGGAACGTTGTACTTC. It yields the protein CASRASGGTLYF.

The V call is TRBV6-1, the J call TRBJ2-1; possible D gene TRBD2, 6 bases. The CDR3 loop spans 16 amino acids. CDR1 and CDR2 from the germline V gene are MNHNS and SASEGT. V lost 4 bases to trimming and J lost 5 bases, with 18 bases between them. The CDR3: CASSAILLARNNEQFF. The CDR3 bases are TGTGCCAGCAGTGCCATCTTGCTAGCGAGAAACAATGAGCAGTTCTTC.

The gene calls are TRBV28 and TRBJ1-2; the D gene is possibly TRBD1 (6 bases). V lost 9 bases, J lost 8 bases, and 25 bases lay in between. CDR3 length: 15 residues. The germline V gene encodes CDR1 MDHEN and CDR2 SYDVKM. The chain's CDR3 is CASTPTWVGAHGYTF. CDR3 DNA sequence: TGTGCCAGTACTCCTACCTGGGTGGGGGCACACGGCTACACCTTC.

The chain carries TRBV18 and TRBJ2-7, with 7 bases that match TRBD2. The V segment lost 3 bases and the J segment 8 bases; nucleotides outside the gene matches: 7. Germline CDR1 and CDR2: KGHSH and LQKENI. CDR3 length: 13 residues. CDR3 in DNA: TGTGCCAGCTCACCGCCGGCGGGAGCCAAGCAGTACTTC. Translation gives CASSPPAGAKQYF.

The rearrangement uses TRBV7-8 and TRBJ2-2, with D perhaps TRBD1 (5 bases). CDR1 is SGHVS, CDR2 FQNEAQ, per germline. The CDR3 loop spans 13 amino acids. V was cut by 5 bases and J by 5 bases, with 9 bases left in between. CDR3 bases: TGTGCCAGCAGCCCCAGGGAAACCGGGGAGCTGTTTTTT. This gives the protein CASSPRETGELFF.

J is TRBJ2-7 and V is TRBV29-1; 8 positions agree with TRBD1. In germline, CDR1 is SQVTM, CDR2 ANQGSEA. J gave up 3 bases and V 4 bases, and 2 bases lay outside the gene matches. The CDR3 runs 12 residues. CDR3 nucleotide sequence: TGCAGCGTTGGGACAGGGATCTACGAGCAGTACTTC. Its translation: CSVGTGIYEQYF.

Comment on this clone: The identical CDR3 is also encoded by other nucleotide sequences in the sample. This chain connects TRBV12-5 to TRBJ2-1; D gene ambiguous. Germline V gives CDR1 LGHNT, CDR2 FRNRAP. Trimming removed 4 bases from V and 4 bases from J, with 14 bases in between. CDR3 length equals 15 residues. The chain's CDR3 is CASGSPILIYNEQFF. The CDR3 DNA reads TGTGCTAGTGGTTCTCCGATACTTATATACAATGAGCAGTTCTTC.

The chain carries TRBV5-1 and TRBJ1-2, with D unclear. In germline, CDR1 is SGHRS, CDR2 YFSETQ. The CDR3 sequence is 11 residues long. V was cut by 2 bases and J by 6 bases, with 5 bases left in between. The CDR3 sequence: CASSLGHGYTF. CDR3 in DNA: TGCGCCAGCAGCTTAGGCCATGGCTACACCTTC.

V usage is TRBV6-5 and J usage is TRBJ1-1, with D possibly being TRBD1 (5 bases). The CDR3 spans 14 residues. Per the germline V gene, CDR1 is MNHEY and CDR2 is SVGAGI. Trimming cost V 2 bases and J 6 bases, with 13 bases left between them. CDR3 residues: CASSYGTRPSEAFF. DNA for the CDR3: TGTGCCAGCAGTTACGGGACCCGACCCTCTGAAGCTTTCTTT.

V is TRBV5-1 and J is TRBJ2-5; 9 positions match TRBD2. Germline V CDR1 and CDR2: SGHRS, YFSETQ. The V segment lost 3 bases and the J segment 3 bases; nucleotides outside the gene matches: 6. This CDR3 contains 15 residues. The CDR3 DNA sequence: TGCGCCAGCAGCTCCCCGTTAGCGGGAGAAGAGACCCAGTACTTC. Translating gives CASSSPLAGEETQYF.

CDR3 loop: CAWSVLKLGEAFF. Here the CDR3 DNA reads TGTGCCTGGAGTGTACTGAAATTGGGTGAAGCTTTCTTT. This chain uses TRBV30 with TRBJ1-1; D is unclear. The germline gives CDR1 GTSNPN, CDR2 SVGIG (reference sequence). Trimming removed 0 bases at V and 7 bases at J, with 12 bases between. The CDR3 has 13 amino acids.

CDR3 in amino acids: CASSLAAGEETQYF. CDR3 in DNA: TGCGCCAGCAGCTTGGCTGCGGGGGAAGAGACCCAGTACTTC. This chain uses TRBV5-1 with TRBJ2-5, with 7 bases fitting TRBD2. Unmatched junction bases numbered 2, after V lost 0 bases and J lost 3 bases. The germline CDR1 and CDR2 sequences are SGHRS and YFSETQ. This CDR3 region has 14 residues.

The chain uses TRBV21-1 and TRBJ1-5; the table names TRBD1, a call not compared with the DNA. TRBV21-1 is marked as a pseudogene. This CDR3 region has 19 residues. This chain's CDR3 is CASSIAGTGGVVYNQPQHF. The DNA of the CDR3 is TGTGCCAGCAGCATAGCCGGGACAGGGGGTGTCGTCTACAATCAGCCCCAGCATTTT.

The V call is TRBV7-2, the J call TRBJ1-2; D is unresolved. The ends were cut back, 1 base at V and 6 bases at J, with 6 bases in the middle. Germline V gene lookup returns CDR1 SGHTA and CDR2 FQGNSA. The CDR3 covers 12 residues. Written as DNA, the CDR3 is TGTGCCAGCAGCTTAGGGATCGATGGCTACACCTTC. Translated, it gives CASSLGIDGYTF.

The chain combines TRBV27 with TRBJ1-5, with TRBD1 as a possible D gene (6 bases). CDR3 length equals 14 residues. Germline CDR1 and CDR2: MNHEY and SMNVEV (reference sequence). V lost 5 bases, J lost 6 bases, and 14 bases lay in between. The CDR3 loop is CASSHDRRTQPQHF. The CDR3 DNA reads as TGTGCCAGCAGTCATGACAGGAGAACTCAGCCCCAGCATTTT.